These 9 T cell receptor beta chains were all obtained from the same sample, sequenced in a study of blood T cells in healthy people across ages. Primers used in a second PCR of roughly 6 to 11 cycles were a sample-barcoded 5' primer and a J-beta primer mix. Via MiXCR, TCRdb re-called the 5' RACE reads, giving one row per CDR3 protein. The repertoire holds about 670,000 distinct CDR3 sequences, with more than 45% as singletons. Sequenced: blood. The receptors were sampled from a woman over 75 in good health.

In this sample, this clonotype turned up many times. This chain joins TRBV5-1 and TRBJ2-3; the D is unclear. CDR1 and CDR2 (germline): SGHRS, YFSETQ. CDR3 length equals 16 residues. Between the trimmed V and J ends, which lost 3 bases and 4 bases, there was a span of 18 bases. DNA of the CDR3: TGCGCCAGCAGCTCTCGAGTAGGCGCGGTCTCAGATACGCAGTATTTT. Protein product: CASSSRVGAVSDTQYF.

The J gene is TRBJ2-4, the V gene TRBV7-2; TRBD1 aligns across 8 bases. The CDR3 has 16 residues. J gave up 2 bases and V 4 bases, and 7 bases lay outside the gene matches. Germline CDR1 reads SGHTA; CDR2 reads FQGNSA. The CDR3: CASSSRDRGSKNIQYF. In DNA, the CDR3 is TGTGCCAGCAGCTCACGAGACAGGGGTTCCAAAAACATTCAGTACTTC.

In this sample, this clonotype turned up many times. J is TRBJ2-5 and V is TRBV14, with TRBD2 identical over 13 bases. Losses at the gene ends were 7 bases for V and 2 bases for J; bases not matched to a gene: 7. The CDR3 totals 16 residues. Per germline, CDR1 SGHDN and CDR2 FVKESK. CDR3 region: CASNTGLAGEQETQYF. The CDR3 DNA follows: TGTGCCAGCAACACCGGACTAGCGGGGGAGCAAGAGACCCAGTACTTC.

This clonotype was detected many times. The chain carries TRBV5-1 and TRBJ1-2; D ambiguous. V was shortened by 0 bases and J by 3 bases, with 9 bases between the two germline ends. The CDR3 contains 14 residues. The germline V gene has CDR1 SGHRS and CDR2 YFSETQ. The DNA for the CDR3 is TGCGCCAGCAGCTTGGACGGCGAATACTATGGCTACACCTTC. Its translation: CASSLDGEYYGYTF.

Comments on this clonotype: Being one base from a much bigger clone, this may be a read error. The rearrangement links TRBV5-1 to TRBJ2-1, with D unresolved. The germline gives CDR1 SGHRS, CDR2 YFSETQ. The ends were cut back, 1 base at V and 3 bases at J, with 14 bases in the middle. The CDR3 is made up of 16 amino acids. The CDR3 protein is CASSLLATWVYNEQFF. In DNA form, the CDR3 reads TGCGCCAGCAGCTTGCTCGCGACATGGGTCTACAATGAGCAGTTCTTC.

This clonotype was observed a handful of times. V is TRBV28 and J is TRBJ2-1, with 9 nucleotides matching TRBD2. The CDR3 extends over 16 amino acids. The trim removed 0 bases at V and 4 bases at J, leaving 4 bases unmatched. The germline V gene encodes CDR1 MDHEN and CDR2 SYDVKM. The CDR3 reads CASSLWVAGGYNEQFF. For the CDR3, the DNA is TGTGCCAGCAGTTTATGGGTTGCGGGAGGGTACAATGAGCAGTTCTTC.

The V call is TRBV6-5, the J call TRBJ2-5, with TRBD1 identical over 7 bases. This CDR3 region has 14 residues. Germline V gene lookup returns CDR1 MNHEY and CDR2 SVGAGI. V lost 10 bases, J lost 3 bases, and 11 bases stayed unmatched. CDR3 sequence reads: CANRQIDREETQYF. The CDR3 DNA is TGTGCCAACAGGCAAATCGACAGGGAAGAGACCCAGTACTTC.

The chain links TRBV2 to TRBJ2-7, with D perhaps matching TRBD1 or TRBD2 (6 bases each). This CDR3 has 13 residues. Germline CDR1 and CDR2: SNHLY and FYNNEI. Deletions cut 4 bases from V and 3 bases from J, with 10 bases between. The CDR3 is CASSVRGVYEQYF. For the CDR3, the DNA is TGTGCCAGCAGTGTAAGGGGGGTCTACGAGCAGTACTTC.

V usage is TRBV7-9 and J usage is TRBJ2-1, with TRBD1 as a possible D gene (7 bases). This CDR3 is 17 amino acids long. Germline V gene lookup returns CDR1 SEHNR and CDR2 FQNEAQ (reference sequence). Trimming stripped 10 bases from V and 5 bases from J, with 27 bases between. CDR3 region: CATVFQGGETPNNEQFF. Written as DNA, the CDR3 is TGTGCCACCGTCTTTCAGGGGGGTGAGACTCCTAACAATGAGCAGTTCTTC.